This passage covers 11 T cell receptor beta chains from one sample sequenced in a study of T cells in Graves' hyperthyroidism and ophthalmopathy. TCR beta CDR3 regions were amplified from RNA. HTBI primers were the set used in a first-round RT-PCR of the TCR CDR3. TCRdb processed the multiplex PCR reads anew with MiXCR; each CDR3 protein has one entry. The table shows about 770,000 distinct CDR3 sequences, with around a sixth occurring only once. Sequenced input: blood. The receptors originated from a woman aged 50 to 65 with Graves' hyperthyroidism that later progressed to Graves' ophthalmopathy.

The J gene is TRBJ1-3, the V gene TRBV5-1, with a possible D match to TRBD1 (6 bases). The CDR3 runs to 14 residues. CDR1 is SGHRS, CDR2 YFSETQ, per germline. Trimming pared 0 bases from V and 6 bases from J, leaving 10 bases between. This CDR3 is CASSLGQVSNTIYF. The CDR3 coding sequence is TGCGCCAGCAGCTTGGGACAGGTCTCAAACACCATATATTTT.

The chain recombines TRBV13 with TRBJ1-4; D remains ambiguous. V lost 1 base, J lost 3 bases, and 12 bases lay in between. The CDR3 is 16 amino acids. Germline loops: CDR1 PRHDT, CDR2 FYEKMQ (reference sequence). The CDR3 coding sequence is TGTGCCAGCAGCTTAGTCGTGGGCGAGGCTAATGAAAAACTGTTTTTT. Its translation: CASSLVVGEANEKLFF.

This clonotype was seen ten or more times. J is TRBJ1-1 and V is TRBV7-3; D is unclear. This CDR3 comprises 14 residues. V shed 1 base and J shed 4 bases, with 10 bases lying between them. The V gene's germline CDR1 is SGHTA and CDR2 FQGTGA. DNA of the CDR3: TGTGCCAGCAGCTTAAAAGGGTACGGCACTGAAGCTTTCTTT. Translation gives CASSLKGYGTEAFF.

V gene TRBV28 combines with J gene TRBJ1-5; 7 bases match TRBD1. The CDR3 loop spans 12 amino acids. Trimming took 8 bases from V and 7 from J; bases not matched to a gene: 5. Per the germline V gene, CDR1 is MDHEN and CDR2 is SYDVKM. The CDR3: CASVNRGQPQHF. The CDR3 DNA follows: TGTGCCAGCGTGAACAGGGGCCAGCCCCAGCATTTT.

This clonotype was seen more than once but under ten times. The chain carries TRBV19 and TRBJ2-1, with D unresolved. The CDR3 sequence is 13 residues long. The germline V gene encodes CDR1 LNHDA and CDR2 SQIVND (reference sequence). Trimming removed 5 bases from V and 10 bases from J, with 15 bases in between. In nucleotides, the CDR3 is TGTGCCAGTAGTCGCCGGCCTGCTGAGGAGCAGTTCTTC. Translated: CASSRRPAEEQFF.

This clonotype was seen repeatedly, ten times or more. The rearrangement links TRBV20-1 to TRBJ1-2, with 9 bases fitting TRBD1. Unmatched junction bases numbered 14, after V lost 5 bases and J lost 4 bases. The CDR3 extends over 16 amino acids. Looked up from germline, CDR1 is DFQATT and CDR2 is SNEGSKA (reference sequence). The CDR3 sequence: CSAGPDVTGGVYGYTF. The CDR3 coding sequence is TGCAGTGCTGGTCCGGACGTGACAGGGGGTGTCTATGGCTACACCTTC.

In its sample, this clonotype was seen many times. The chain has TRBV5-1 and TRBJ2-7; 9 bases align to TRBD1. The CDR3 covers 16 residues. The V segment lost 0 bases and the J segment 1 base; nucleotides outside the gene matches: 5. Per germline, CDR1 SGHRS and CDR2 YFSETQ. CDR3 amino acids: CASSLALGQGSYEQYF. The CDR3 coding sequence is TGCGCCAGCAGCTTGGCCCTGGGACAGGGATCCTACGAGCAGTACTTC.

The chain employs TRBV29-1 and TRBJ2-1; 7 positions agree with TRBD2. Germline V CDR1 and CDR2: SQVTM, ANQGSEA. CDR3 length equals 13 residues. With 3 bases clipped from V and 4 bases from J, the junction kept 3 bases outside the gene matches. In DNA, the CDR3 is TGCAGCGTTGAGGGGGGGTTGTACAATGAGCAGTTCTTC. Translated: CSVEGGLYNEQFF.

This clonotype has a handful of counts. The chain employs TRBV12-3 or TRBV12-4 and TRBJ1-4; a weak D match, TRBD1 (5 bases). V was clipped by 4 bases and J by 5 bases, with 14 bases between them. This CDR3 has 15 residues. The CDR3 sequence: CASSSPDSLNEKLFF. The CDR3, as DNA: TGTGCCAGCAGTTCTCCTGACAGCTTAAATGAAAAACTGTTTTTT.

For this clonotype: A read error may explain this, as a much larger clone is one base away. The CDR3 carries no conserved terminal phenylalanine or tryptophan, so it likely arises from a read error. The chain combines TRBV5-1 with TRBJ1-1; the D gene is possibly TRBD1 (5 bases). The CDR3 totals 16 residues. V lost 4 bases and J 2 bases, leaving 18 bases between the germline ends. Germline CDR1 is SGHRS and CDR2 is YFSETQ. DNA of the CDR3: TGCGCCAGCAGCCAGATAGAGGGGAGGTATAACACTGAAGCTTTCCTT. Protein product: CASSQIEGRYNTEAFL.

Regarding this clonotype: With a much larger clone just one base away, this may be a read error. This chain connects TRBV6-1 to TRBJ2-7, with a possible D match to TRBD1 (6 bases). The V gene's germline CDR1 is MNHNS and CDR2 SASEGT. This CDR3 is 14 amino acids long. CDR3 residues: CASRAQGVVYKQYF. CDR3 coding DNA: TGTGCCAGCAGGGCACAGGGTGTGGTCTACAAGCAGTACTTC.